Following are 20 T cell receptor beta chains from one sample sequenced in a study of T cell repertoires in cytomegalovirus infection. One entry per CDR3 protein results from TCRdb running MiXCR on the reads. This table holds about 900,000 distinct CDR3 sequences, about a third found once. What these receptors recognize is not known. The sample here was cultured CD8+ T cells from PBMCs, taken from culture after CMV antigen stimulation. The receptors were sampled from a human donor in good health (CMV status not recorded). Some clones in this sample may be carry-over from other donors' samples.

This clonotype was picked up many times. This chain uses TRBV6-6 with TRBJ1-1, with a weak D call TRBD1 (6 bases). Looked up from germline, CDR1 is MNHNY and CDR2 is SVGAGI (reference sequence). CDR3 length equals 14 residues. Trimming removed 2 bases from V and 0 bases from J, with 7 bases in between. This CDR3 is CASSYTGMNTEAFF. The CDR3 nucleotides read TGTGCCAGCAGTTACACAGGGATGAACACTGAAGCTTTCTTT.

This clonotype was seen repeatedly, ten times or more. The genes are TRBV7-2 and TRBJ2-3; D gene ambiguous. This CDR3 spans 15 amino acids. The V end was cut by 5 bases, the J end by 2 bases, with 14 bases between. The germline V gene encodes CDR1 SGHTA and CDR2 FQGNSA. In nucleotides, the CDR3 is TGTGCCAGCAGCCTCCGGCCGGGCAACACAGATACGCAGTATTTT. Translated, it gives CASSLRPGNTDTQYF.

The sample holds a few counts of this clonotype. This sequence joins TRBV7-6 and TRBJ2-2; a possible D gene is TRBD2 (6 bases). Between the trimmed V and J ends, which lost 1 base and 2 bases, there was a span of 11 bases. The CDR3 loop spans 16 amino acids. Germline CDR1 and CDR2: SGHVS and FNYEAQ. This chain's CDR3 is CASSLDVGGNTGELFF. As DNA, the CDR3 is TGTGCCAGCAGCTTAGACGTGGGGGGTAACACCGGGGAGCTGTTTTTT.

In this sample, this clonotype turned up a few times. J is TRBJ1-3 and V is TRBV12-3 or TRBV12-4; D remains unclear. V shed 5 bases and J shed 2 bases, with 13 bases lying between them. CDR3 length: 15 residues. The CDR3 region is CASSARALPGNTIYF. In nucleotides, the CDR3 is TGTGCCAGCAGTGCCCGAGCGCTACCTGGAAACACCATATATTTT.

This clonotype is a singleton in its sample. One end of the junction fails to match germline, which may point to a read error. The genes are TRBV2 and TRBJ1-1, with TRBD1 identical over 10 bases. CDR1 is SNHLY and CDR2 is FYNNEI in the germline V gene. The CDR3 is 14 amino acids. The CDR3 loop reads CANSGDRGNTEAFF. The CDR3 DNA sequence: TGTGCCAACAGTGGGGACAGGGGGAACACTGAAGCTTTCTTT.

The sample holds a few counts of this clonotype. The chain uses TRBV6-2 or TRBV6-3 and TRBJ1-5, with a possible D match to TRBD1 (6 bases). The V end was cut by 6 bases, the J end by 0 bases, with 9 bases between. This CDR3 has 14 amino acids. Germline V gene data show CDR1 as MNHEY and CDR2 as SVGEGT. The CDR3 nucleotides are TGTGCCAGCAGGGGACATTATAGCAATCAGCCCCAGCATTTT. This translates into CASRGHYSNQPQHF.

The chain uses TRBV7-8 and TRBJ1-1; D remains unclear. The CDR3 is made up of 11 amino acids. Trimming shortened V by 4 bases and J by 7 bases, and 7 bases separated the two germline ends. Germline values: CDR1 SGHVS, CDR2 FQNEAQ. The CDR3 here is CASSSGYEAFF. The DNA for the CDR3 is TGTGCCAGCAGCTCCGGCTATGAAGCTTTCTTT.

The chain recombines TRBV7-9 with TRBJ2-1; TRBD2 agrees at 10 bases. The CDR3 is 16 residues long. CDR1 is SEHNR and CDR2 is FQNEAQ in the germline V gene (reference sequence). V dropped 4 bases and J dropped 4; count of bases not matched to a gene: 7. This chain's CDR3 is CASSSRASGGYNEQFF. For the CDR3, the DNA is TGTGCCAGCAGCTCCCGAGCTAGCGGGGGTTACAATGAGCAGTTCTTC.

The chain couples TRBV28 to TRBJ1-3; D not resolved. The CDR3 contains 16 residues. Trimming shortened V by 6 bases and J by 6 bases, and 21 bases separated the two germline ends. Looked up from germline, CDR1 is MDHEN and CDR2 is SYDVKM. The CDR3 DNA is TGTGCCAGCAGCCCGAACCGGGGTTATGGGGAAAACACCATATATTTT. The encoded protein is CASSPNRGYGENTIYF.

The rearrangement uses TRBV7-1 and TRBJ2-7; weak D call: TRBD1 (8 bases). TRBV7-1 is recorded as an ORF, its role being uncertain. V lost 5 bases to trimming and J lost 6 bases, with 17 bases between them. The CDR3 extends over 14 amino acids. This CDR3 is CASSRPTGEGEQYV. CDR3 DNA sequence: TGTGCCAGCAGCAGACCGACAGGGGAGGGCGAGCAGTACGTC.

The chain joins TRBV12-3 or TRBV12-4 to TRBJ1-6; 9 bases align to TRBD1. V was pared by 6 bases and J by 9 bases, with 3 bases of the junction left unmatched. This CDR3 comprises 13 residues. The CDR3 DNA reads TGTGCCAGCAGACAGGGGGCTGGTTCACCCCTCCACTTT. This gives the protein CASRQGAGSPLHF.

This chain links TRBV27 with TRBJ2-7, with D perhaps TRBD1 (6 bases). CDR3 length: 13 amino acids. Deletions cut 4 bases from V and 4 bases from J, with 11 bases between. The V gene's germline CDR1 is MNHEY and CDR2 SMNVEV (reference sequence). The CDR3 DNA is TGTGCCAGCAGTTCCCACGACAGGTACGAGCAGTACTTC. Its translation: CASSSHDRYEQYF.

The chain recombines TRBV6-2 or TRBV6-3 with TRBJ2-5, with D possibly matching TRBD1 (5 bases). The CDR3 has 19 residues. CDR1 and CDR2 (germline): MNHEY, SVGEGT. The germline V and J ends were trimmed by 1 base and 5 bases, with 26 bases remaining between them. The DNA for the CDR3 is TGTGCCAGCAGTTACTGGGGCCTAGTGGCCGTCAACGCCGGGGAGACCCAGTACTTC. Translation gives CASSYWGLVAVNAGETQYF.

This clonotype turned up a few times. V and J are TRBV4-3 and TRBJ1-1; TRBD1 aligns across 7 bases. The V and J ends lost 3 bases and 3 bases, in that order; junction bases with no gene match: 10. The CDR3 has 16 amino acids. In germline, CDR1 is LGHNA, CDR2 YSLEER. CDR3: CASSHGGGGKDTEAFF. CDR3 coding DNA: TGCGCCAGCAGCCACGGGGGAGGGGGCAAGGACACTGAAGCTTTCTTT.

This clonotype has more than one count but fewer than ten. The chain couples TRBV11-3 to TRBJ2-3; TRBD1 agrees at 7 bases. After removal of 0 bases from V and 1 base from J, the junction contained 4 bases not matched to a gene. Germline V gene data show CDR1 as SGHNT and CDR2 as YENEEA. CDR3 length: 16 amino acids. DNA for the CDR3: TGTGCCAGCAGCTTAGATGGCGGACAGGGCACAGATACGCAGTATTTT. Amino acids: CASSLDGGQGTDTQYF.

CDR3 nucleotides: TGTGCCAGTAGTATTTCGGCGGGGGGCGTATACGAGCAGTACGTC. As protein: CASSISAGGVYEQYV. The J gene is TRBJ2-7, the V gene TRBV19, with TRBD2 matching over 8 bases. The CDR3 is 15 amino acids. Germline V gene lookup returns CDR1 LNHDA and CDR2 SQIVND (reference sequence). The V and J ends lost 3 bases and 4 bases, in that order; junction bases with no gene match: 8.

This clonotype was seen a handful of times. The chain is built from TRBV6-6 and TRBJ2-5; 7 nucleotides match TRBD1. Germline V gene data show CDR1 as MNHNY and CDR2 as SVGAGI (reference sequence). V was pared by 6 bases and J by 0 bases, with 4 bases of the junction left unmatched. CDR3 length: 14 residues. In DNA form, the CDR3 reads TGTGCCAGCAGACCGGACAGGTACCAAGAGACCCAGTACTTC. It translates to CASRPDRYQETQYF.

This sequence joins TRBV27 and TRBJ1-2, with unresolved D. V lost 6 bases, J lost 4 bases, and 15 bases lay in between. CDR1 is MNHEY and CDR2 is SMNVEV in the germline V gene (reference sequence). The CDR3 loop spans 14 amino acids. The CDR3: CASSQSGQTYGYTF. CDR3 DNA sequence: TGTGCCAGCAGCCAATCGGGCCAAACCTATGGCTACACCTTC.

The rearrangement links TRBV7-9 to TRBJ2-7, with TRBD1 identical over 7 bases. The CDR3 has 14 residues. Germline values: CDR1 SEHNR, CDR2 FQNEAQ (reference sequence). V lost 4 bases to trimming and J lost 4 bases; unmatched junction nucleotides: 7. The CDR3 spells CASSSDRESYEQYF. The DNA of the CDR3 is TGTGCCAGCAGCTCCGACAGGGAATCGTACGAGCAGTACTTC.

This clonotype showed up many times. The rearrangement joins TRBV7-9 to TRBJ1-5; a possible D gene is TRBD1 (5 bases). V gave up 4 bases and J gave up 7 bases, with 8 bases separating them. Germline CDR1 and CDR2: SEHNR and FQNEAQ (reference sequence). The CDR3 has 12 residues. The CDR3 DNA sequence: TGTGCCAGCAGCTCAGGGATCCAGCCCCAGCATTTT. As protein: CASSSGIQPQHF.